One and the same sample provided the 18 T cell receptor beta chains below, sequenced in a study of cytomegalovirus exposure and HLA in healthy donors. Vbeta (60) and Jbeta (13) primers were used in the PCR. Produced via immunoSEQ multiplex PCR; TCRdb's table is partial and in-frame only. This sample lists roughly 73,000 clones; its ten largest clones have approximately 14%. Material for sequencing was PBMCs. All receptors derive from a man in his forties or fifties in good health and CMV-seropositive.

The chain uses TRBV9 and TRBJ1-5; possibly TRBD1 for D (5 bases). This CDR3 comprises 16 residues. The germline gives CDR1 SGDLS, CDR2 YYNGEE. The V end was cut by 0 bases, the J end by 1 base, with 11 bases between. CDR3: CASSVGSGKSNQPQHF. In DNA form, the CDR3 reads TGTGCCAGCAGCGTAGGATCAGGGAAGAGCAATCAGCCCCAGCATTTT. Together with reference TRBV9 and TRBJ1-5, the CDR3 gives the full variable domain: DSGVTQTPKHLITATGQRVTLRCSPRSGDLSVYWYQQSLDQGLQFLIQYYNGEERAKGNILERFSAQQFPDLHSELNLSSLELGDSALYFCASSVGSGKSNQPQHFGDGTRLSIL.

The chain couples TRBV14 to TRBJ2-3, with a weak D call TRBD1 (7 bases). Germline CDR1 is SGHDN and CDR2 is FVKESK. Trimming pared 3 bases from V and 6 bases from J, leaving 10 bases between. The CDR3 runs to 13 residues. As DNA, the CDR3 is TGTGCCAGCAGCCACAGGGGGGCTGATACGCAGTATTTT. It codes for CASSHRGADTQYF.

This rearrangement joins TRBV6-1 to TRBJ1-5; TRBD1 aligns across 8 bases. In germline, CDR1 is MNHNS, CDR2 SASEGT. This CDR3 has 15 amino acids. The V gene end was trimmed by 6 bases and the J gene end by 1 base; junction bases not matched to a gene: 5. The CDR3 loop is CASSGGQGSNQPQHF. CDR3 nucleotides: TGTGCCAGCAGCGGAGGACAGGGAAGCAATCAGCCCCAGCATTTT.

The chain has TRBV11-2 and TRBJ2-7, with D hard to call. Germline V gene lookup returns CDR1 SGHAT and CDR2 FQNNGV. CDR3 length equals 12 residues. Trimming cost V 3 bases and J 3 bases, with 6 bases left between them. The CDR3 region has the DNA TGTGCCAGCAGCTTGGTCAGCTACGAGCAGTACTTC. It yields the protein CASSLVSYEQYF.

The chain links TRBV6-1 to TRBJ2-2; the match to TRBD1 covers 9 bases. Losses at the gene ends were 10 bases for V and 3 bases for J; bases not matched to a gene: 9. The CDR3 runs 15 residues. Germline CDR1 reads MNHNS; CDR2 reads SASEGT. CDR3 protein: CATLWTGAYTGELFF. CDR3 DNA: TGTGCCACCCTTTGGACAGGGGCTTACACCGGGGAGCTGTTTTTT.

CDR3 sequence (DNA): TGCGCCAGCAGCCCCCCGTTGGGGGGGGCCGATGAGACCCAGTACTTC. Translating it yields CASSPPLGGADETQYF. The chain combines TRBV5-1 with TRBJ2-5; possibly TRBD2 for D (7 bases). Germline V lookup: CDR1 SGHRS, CDR2 YFSETQ. This CDR3 comprises 16 residues. V was trimmed by 4 bases and J by 5 bases, leaving 21 bases between them.

J is TRBJ2-3 and V is TRBV4-2; no reliable D call. Germline values: CDR1 LGHNA, CDR2 YNFKEQ. The CDR3 runs to 15 residues. The ends were cut back, 0 bases at V and 6 bases at J, with 13 bases in the middle. The CDR3 reads CASSQDYEQLDTQYF. The CDR3 region has the DNA TGTGCCAGCAGCCAAGACTACGAACAGCTCGATACGCAGTATTTT.

This rearrangement joins TRBV27 to TRBJ2-7, with D tentatively TRBD2 (6 bases). The ends were cut back, 3 bases at V and 4 bases at J, with 13 bases in the middle. CDR3 length equals 14 residues. CDR1 is MNHEY and CDR2 is SMNVEV in the germline V gene (reference sequence). The CDR3 DNA reads as TGTGCCAGCAGTTTTGGTCGCGGGATGTACGAGCAGTACGTC. It yields the protein CASSFGRGMYEQYV.

The chain links TRBV2 to TRBJ2-1, with D perhaps matching TRBD1 (6 bases). V lost 5 bases and J lost 2, with 13 bases in between. Looked up from germline, CDR1 is SNHLY and CDR2 is FYNNEI. The CDR3 spans 15 residues. The CDR3 reads CASSLQGYTYNEQFF. In nucleotides, the CDR3 is TGTGCCAGCAGTCTACAGGGTTATACCTACAATGAGCAGTTCTTC.

The chain combines TRBV15 with TRBJ2-5; D is possibly TRBD1 (5 bases). Trimming shortened V by 9 bases and J by 4 bases, and 21 bases separated the two germline ends. The germline V gene encodes CDR1 LNHNV and CDR2 YYDKDF (reference sequence). This CDR3 is built from 15 residues. CDR3 protein: CATSLTRVGAETQYF. DNA of the CDR3: TGTGCCACTAGCCTTACACGAGTAGGGGCAGAGACCCAGTACTTC.

The V call is TRBV7-9, the J call TRBJ1-6, with a possible D match to TRBD1 (5 bases). The CDR3 is 15 amino acids. Germline V gene lookup returns CDR1 SEHNR and CDR2 FQNEAQ (reference sequence). Between the trimmed V and J ends, which lost 5 bases and 9 bases, there was a span of 17 bases. CDR3 nucleotides: TGTGCCAGCAGCCCAGGGTATAGCAAGGGTTCACCCCTCCACTTT. As protein: CASSPGYSKGSPLHF. Full variable domain (remainder filled in from reference TRBV7-9 and TRBJ1-6): DTGVSQNPRHKITKRGQNVTFRCDPISEHNRLYWYRQTLGQGPEFLTYFQNEAQLEKSRLLSDRFSAERPKGSFSTLEIQRTEQGDSAMYLCASSPGYSKGSPLHFGNGTRLTVT.

Notes on this clone: Germline is not matched at one junction end, which may reflect a read error. The CDR3: CASSVLLAPHF. CDR3 bases: TGTGCCAGCAGTGTTCTCTTGGCTCCGCACTTC. The genes are TRBV2 and TRBJ2-4; D is uncertain. The CDR3 covers 11 residues. Germline V gene data show CDR1 as SNHLY and CDR2 as FYNNEI.

On this clone itself: Other DNA sequences in the sample encode the same CDR3. The J gene is TRBJ2-2, the V gene TRBV5-1; 11 nucleotides match TRBD1. The V segment lost 0 bases and the J segment 7 bases; nucleotides outside the gene matches: 5. This CDR3 contains 16 residues. CDR1 is SGHRS, CDR2 YFSETQ, per germline. The CDR3 DNA reads as TGCGCCAGCAGCTTGGGGACAGGGGGCGTATACGGGGAGCTGTTTTTT. It translates to CASSLGTGGVYGELFF.

The chain has TRBV7-9 and TRBJ1-2, with 9 positions matching TRBD1. The V gene's germline CDR1 is SEHNR and CDR2 FQNEAQ (reference sequence). The length of the CDR3 is 16 residues. Trimming took 6 bases from V and 6 from J; bases not matched to a gene: 14. CDR3 sequence reads: CASSPYRNRGLNGYTF. The CDR3 nucleotides are TGTGCCAGCAGTCCTTACAGAAACAGGGGGCTGAATGGCTACACCTTC.

J is TRBJ2-1 and V is TRBV27, with 11 bases aligning to TRBD2. Germline trimming cut 1 base from V and 6 bases from J; bases unmatched to any gene: 11. Germline CDR1 and CDR2: MNHEY and SMNVEV (reference sequence). This CDR3 spans 18 amino acids. This CDR3 reads CASSLYELAGDLGNEQFF. CDR3 bases: TGTGCCAGCAGTTTATACGAACTAGCGGGAGATTTGGGCAATGAGCAGTTCTTC.

V and J are TRBV4-2 and TRBJ1-5; no definite D call. Germline lookup yields CDR1 LGHNA and CDR2 YNFKEQ. The CDR3 runs 16 residues. Between the trimmed V and J ends, which lost 0 bases and 0 bases, there was a span of 9 bases. As DNA, the CDR3 is TGTGCCAGCAGCCAAGATTCGGCGGATAGCAATCAGCCCCAGCATTTT. It codes for CASSQDSADSNQPQHF.

The chain couples TRBV5-1 to TRBJ2-5; 8 bases agree with TRBD2. Germline values: CDR1 SGHRS, CDR2 YFSETQ. The CDR3 covers 15 residues. The ends lost 3 bases at V and 1 base at J; junction bases unmatched: 5. The CDR3 region is CASSSGTRVQETQYF. The CDR3 DNA reads TGCGCCAGCAGCTCCGGGACTAGGGTCCAAGAGACCCAGTACTTC.

The gene calls are TRBV2 and TRBJ2-7; 10 bases line up with TRBD1. Losses at the gene ends were 6 bases for V and 3 bases for J; bases not matched to a gene: 5. The V gene's germline CDR1 is SNHLY and CDR2 FYNNEI. The CDR3 totals 14 residues. The CDR3 sequence: CASRDRGGYYEQYF. In DNA, the CDR3 is TGTGCCAGCAGGGACAGGGGGGGGTACTACGAGCAGTACTTC.